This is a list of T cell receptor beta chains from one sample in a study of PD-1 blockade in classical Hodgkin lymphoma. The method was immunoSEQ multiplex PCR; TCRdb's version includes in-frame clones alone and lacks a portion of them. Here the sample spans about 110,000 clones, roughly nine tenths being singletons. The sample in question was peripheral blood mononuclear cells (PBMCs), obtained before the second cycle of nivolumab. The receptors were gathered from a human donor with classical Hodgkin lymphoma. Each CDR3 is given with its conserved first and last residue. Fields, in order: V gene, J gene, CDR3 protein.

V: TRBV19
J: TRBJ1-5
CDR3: CASSPRTGAEPQHF

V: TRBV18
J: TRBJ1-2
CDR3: CASSPETGHGYGYTF

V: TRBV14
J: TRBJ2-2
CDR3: CASSQITGTGELFF

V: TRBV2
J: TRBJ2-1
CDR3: CASSEEGIISYNEQFF

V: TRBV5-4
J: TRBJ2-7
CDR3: CASSTDRNSYEQYF

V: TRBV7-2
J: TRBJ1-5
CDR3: CASSQDTYSNQPQHF

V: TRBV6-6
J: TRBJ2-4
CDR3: CASRDSGVKNIQYF

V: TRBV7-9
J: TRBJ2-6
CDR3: CASSLAGFGANVLTF

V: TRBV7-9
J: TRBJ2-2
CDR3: CAGDTSGSATGELFF

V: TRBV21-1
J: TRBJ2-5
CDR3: CASSKGGRVEETQYF

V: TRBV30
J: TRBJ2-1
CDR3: CAWNDYARRGEQFF

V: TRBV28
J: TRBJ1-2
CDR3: CASSFIGTGYGYTF

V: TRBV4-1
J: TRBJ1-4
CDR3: CASSLQSGGTNEKLFF

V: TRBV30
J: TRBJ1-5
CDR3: CASSGTGGIQPQHF

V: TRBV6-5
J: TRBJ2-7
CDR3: CASSYEGRSYEQYF

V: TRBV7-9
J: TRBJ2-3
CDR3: CASSLSTSGGPSTDTQYF

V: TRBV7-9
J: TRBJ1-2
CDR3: CASSSDGTGGYGYTF

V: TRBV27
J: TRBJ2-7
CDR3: CASSLLRDLNYEQYF

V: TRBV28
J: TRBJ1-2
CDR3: CASSGGPIYGYTF

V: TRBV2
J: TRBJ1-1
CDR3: CASIQGQFAEAFF

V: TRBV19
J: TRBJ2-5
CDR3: CASSINSGLLETQYF

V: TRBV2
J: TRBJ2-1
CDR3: CASSGGAGLNEQFF

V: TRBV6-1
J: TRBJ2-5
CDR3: CASSGVSLQETQYF

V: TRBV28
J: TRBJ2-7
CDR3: CASSLPYLSGTNSKQYF

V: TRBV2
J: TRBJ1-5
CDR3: CASSEEGISNQPQHF

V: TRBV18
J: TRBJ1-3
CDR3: CASSQGQGSGNTIYF

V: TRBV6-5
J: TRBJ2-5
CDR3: CASSPRQYQETQYF

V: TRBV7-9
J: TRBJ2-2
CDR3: CASSPPGQPNTGELFF

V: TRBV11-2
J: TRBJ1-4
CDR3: CASSADRNNEKLFF

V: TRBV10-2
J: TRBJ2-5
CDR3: CASSESFKTYHF

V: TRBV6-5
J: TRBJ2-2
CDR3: CASGSKGENTGELFF

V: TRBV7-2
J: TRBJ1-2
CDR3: CASSFPRGQIYGYTF

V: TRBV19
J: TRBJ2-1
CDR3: CASRTSGREQFF

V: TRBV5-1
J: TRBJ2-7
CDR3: CASSSVAGGSYEQYF

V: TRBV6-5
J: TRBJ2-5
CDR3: CASSGDPPQETQYF

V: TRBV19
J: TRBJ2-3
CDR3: CASRGYGTNTDTQYF

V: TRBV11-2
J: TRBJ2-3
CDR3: CASSFSGTDTQYF

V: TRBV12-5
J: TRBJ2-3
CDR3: CASSPPPGTTSTDTQYF

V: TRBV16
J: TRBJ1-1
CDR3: CASSPDLNRDAFF